This entry lists 25 T cell receptor beta chains sequenced from one sample in a study of shared clonotypes between healthy human individuals. Using immunoSEQ multiplex PCR, the repertoire was profiled, and TCRdb retains in-frame clones only, with some absent. The table has under 550,000 clones, less than 96% seen once. Sequencing was done on a sample of naive CD4+ T cells sorted from blood. As to subset: CD45RA+ positively selected. Receptors were obtained from a woman in her 30s in good health.

The CDR3 sequence: CASSPEDGSYEQYF. CDR3 sequence (DNA): TGTGCCAGCTCACCGGAGGACGGGTCCTACGAGCAGTACTTC. The gene calls are TRBV18 and TRBJ2-7; TRBD2 is a possible D gene (5 bases). V was cut by 3 bases and J by 1 base, with 10 bases left in between. Germline V gives CDR1 KGHSH, CDR2 LQKENI. There are 14 residues in the CDR3.

This chain joins TRBV14 and TRBJ1-1; D uncertain. V lost 1 base to trimming and J lost 8 bases, with 8 bases between them. This CDR3 is built from 12 residues. Germline CDR1 and CDR2: SGHDN and FVKESK. CDR3 sequence reads: CASSQGPLEAFF. The DNA for the CDR3 is TGTGCCAGCAGCCAAGGACCGCTCGAAGCTTTCTTT.

V gene TRBV28 combines with J gene TRBJ1-4, with 10 positions matching TRBD1. Germline CDR1 MDHEN, CDR2 SYDVKM. The ends lost 4 bases at V and 7 bases at J; junction bases unmatched: 6. The CDR3 length is 15 residues. The CDR3 nucleotides are TGTGCCAGCAGTTCCCAGACAGGGGGCTGTGAAAAACTGTTTTTT. This gives the protein CASSSQTGGCEKLFF. Supplemented by reference TRBV28 and TRBJ1-4, the full variable domain reads DVKVTQSSRYLVKRTGEKVFLECVQDMDHENMFWYRQDPGLGLRLIYFSYDVKMKEKGDIPEGYSVSREKKERFSLILESASTNQTSMYLCASSSQTGGCEKLFFGSGTQLSVL.

The genes are TRBV7-6 and TRBJ2-7, with 9 positions matching TRBD1. The trim removed 3 bases at V and 0 bases at J, leaving 3 bases unmatched. Germline V CDR1 and CDR2: SGHVS, FNYEAQ. This CDR3 region has 15 residues. The DNA of the CDR3 is TGTGCCAGCAGCTTTCACAGGGGGCCCTCCTACGAGCAGTACTTC. Amino acids: CASSFHRGPSYEQYF. The full variable domain, with the rest looked up from reference TRBV7-6 and TRBJ2-7, is GAGVSQSPRYKVTKRGQDVALRCDPISGHVSLYWYRQALGQGPEFLTYFNYEAQQDKSGLPNDRFSAERPEGSISTLTIQRTEQRDSAMYRCASSFHRGPSYEQYFGPGTRLTVT.

This chain joins TRBV18 and TRBJ1-2, with unresolved D. V shed 5 bases and J shed 2 bases, with 6 bases lying between them. Germline CDR1 is KGHSH and CDR2 is LQKENI. The CDR3 is 12 residues long. The CDR3: CASSEGNYGYTF. The CDR3 nucleotides read TGTGCCAGCTCAGAGGGAAACTATGGCTACACCTTC. The complete variable domain, with remaining parts taken from reference TRBV18 and TRBJ1-2, reads NAGVMQNPRHLVRRRGQEARLRCSPMKGHSHVYWYRQLPEEGLKFMVYLQKENIIDESGMPKERFSAEFPKEGPSILRIQQVVRGDSAAYFCASSEGNYGYTFGSGTRLTVV.

This chain uses TRBV5-1 with TRBJ2-7; 9 bases agree with TRBD1. The length of the CDR3 is 15 residues. V trimming: 1 base; J trimming: 3 bases; junction bases outside the gene matches: 5. CDR1 is SGHRS and CDR2 is YFSETQ in the germline V gene. CDR3 loop: CASSLKKDRGYEQYF. The CDR3 region has the DNA TGCGCCAGCAGCTTGAAAAAGGACAGGGGCTACGAGCAGTACTTC.

This rearrangement joins TRBV6-1 to TRBJ1-2; D uncertain. CDR3 length: 13 residues. Germline V gene lookup returns CDR1 MNHNS and CDR2 SASEGT. V was shortened by 3 bases and J by 1 base, with 6 bases between the two germline ends. CDR3 amino acids: CASSDYSNYGYTF. The CDR3 coding sequence is TGTGCCAGCAGTGATTACAGTAACTATGGCTACACCTTC.

Only one count was recorded for this clone. This chain links TRBV7-3 with TRBJ2-1, with D possibly TRBD2 on 6 matching bases. Germline-derived CDR1 and CDR2 are SGHTA and FQGTGA. CDR3 length: 15 amino acids. Deletions cut 5 bases from V and 0 bases from J, with 11 bases between. Written as DNA, the CDR3 is TGTGCCAGCAGCCGGGACGGGAGCTCCTACAATGAGCAGTTCTTC. Translating it yields CASSRDGSSYNEQFF.

This clone has only one observation. The CDR3 DNA reads TGCAGCGTTGCATTCCTGACAGGGGTAGGCAATGAGCAGTTCTTC. Protein product: CSVAFLTGVGNEQFF. The chain combines TRBV29-1 with TRBJ2-1; 8 positions match TRBD1. The CDR3 runs 15 residues. Germline assignment: CDR1 SQVTM and CDR2 ANQGSEA. Trimming took 4 bases from V and 6 from J; bases not matched to a gene: 11.

The chain carries TRBV19 and TRBJ2-7; 8 bases are shared with TRBD1. This CDR3 has 13 amino acids. V trimming: 4 bases; J trimming: 7 bases; junction bases outside the gene matches: 6. The V gene's germline CDR1 is LNHDA and CDR2 SQIVND (reference sequence). In DNA, the CDR3 is TGTGCCAGTAGTACTGGGGACAGGCCGGAGCAGTACTTC. It is translated as CASSTGDRPEQYF.

V usage is TRBV6-5 and J usage is TRBJ1-1, with D uncertain. Germline V gene sequence: CDR1 MNHEY, CDR2 SVGAGI. Trimming removed 7 bases from V and 4 bases from J, with 13 bases in between. The CDR3 is made up of 13 amino acids. CDR3 region: CASTKGWGTEAFF. The DNA for the CDR3 is TGTGCCAGCACCAAAGGATGGGGCACTGAAGCTTTCTTT.

The chain joins TRBV18 to TRBJ1-1, with a tentative D call TRBD1 (5 bases). Looked up from germline, CDR1 is KGHSH and CDR2 is LQKENI. This CDR3 contains 15 residues. The V end was cut by 4 bases, the J end by 2 bases, with 14 bases between. The CDR3 nucleotides are TGTGCCAGCTCACTGAACAGGATGATAAACACTGAAGCTTTCTTT. It yields the protein CASSLNRMINTEAFF.

A single count supports this clone. The chain employs TRBV15 and TRBJ2-7; no firm D call. The germline V and J ends were trimmed by 1 base and 2 bases, with 12 bases remaining between them. The CDR3 covers 15 residues. The V gene's germline CDR1 is LNHNV and CDR2 YYDKDF (reference sequence). Here the CDR3 DNA reads TGTGCCACCAGCAGAGCCGGTGGTGAACCCTACGAGCAGTACTTC. This encodes CATSRAGGEPYEQYF.

The CDR3 DNA follows: TGTGCCAGCAGAGGGGGGGACAGGGCCTACAATGAGCAGTTCTTC. Encoded protein: CASRGGDRAYNEQFF. V is TRBV2 and J is TRBJ2-1; 9 bases agree with TRBD1. Unmatched junction bases numbered 5, after V lost 6 bases and J lost 2 bases. CDR1 and CDR2 (germline): SNHLY, FYNNEI. CDR3 length: 15 amino acids.

The chain employs TRBV7-9 and TRBJ1-5; D is perhaps TRBD1 (6 bases). From germline, CDR1 is SEHNR and CDR2 FQNEAQ (reference sequence). The CDR3 length is 14 residues. Trimming shortened V by 5 bases and J by 4 bases, and 12 bases separated the two germline ends. The CDR3 DNA sequence: TGTGCCAGCAGCAGGGACAACAGAAATCAGCCCCAGCATTTT. Translated, it gives CASSRDNRNQPQHF.

The chain carries TRBV11-2 and TRBJ2-7; no clear D. Germline V gene lookup returns CDR1 SGHAT and CDR2 FQNNGV. Trimming cost V 2 bases and J 1 base, with 9 bases left between them. The CDR3 totals 14 residues. The CDR3 DNA sequence: TGTGCCAGCAGCTTATCGATACAATCCTACGAGCAGTACTTC. Its translation: CASSLSIQSYEQYF.

This clone appeared once. The chain is built from TRBV5-6 and TRBJ2-2; D ambiguous. Per germline, CDR1 SGHDT and CDR2 YYEEEE. The ends were cut back, 1 base at V and 0 bases at J, with 13 bases in the middle. CDR3 length equals 17 residues. The DNA for the CDR3 is TGTGCCAGCAGCTTGCTCCAGGACGGGTCGAACACCGGGGAGCTGTTTTTT. This sequence encodes CASSLLQDGSNTGELFF.

This chain uses TRBV27 with TRBJ1-1; tentative D call: TRBD1 (6 bases). The germline V gene encodes CDR1 MNHEY and CDR2 SMNVEV (reference sequence). Trimming stripped 1 base from V and 4 bases from J, with 10 bases between. This CDR3 has 14 amino acids. The CDR3 loop reads CASSLFRGGTEAFF. CDR3 DNA sequence: TGTGCCAGCAGTTTATTCAGGGGCGGCACTGAAGCTTTCTTT.

The V call is TRBV27, the J call TRBJ2-7; TRBD2 agrees at 7 bases. Germline trimming cut 6 bases from V and 1 base from J; bases unmatched to any gene: 9. The CDR3 totals 15 residues. CDR1 is MNHEY, CDR2 SMNVEV, per germline (reference sequence). The chain's CDR3 is CASRTLRGSSYEQYF. CDR3 DNA: TGTGCCAGCAGGACCCTTCGCGGGAGTTCCTACGAGCAGTACTTC.

In the case of this clone: This sample also contains other DNA sequences that code for the same CDR3. The gene calls are TRBV27 and TRBJ1-2; D may be TRBD1 (6 bases). The CDR3 consists of 12 residues. Looked up from germline, CDR1 is MNHEY and CDR2 is SMNVEV (reference sequence). Trimming took off 2 bases at V and 7 bases at J, with 8 bases between the two ends. The CDR3 region is CASSLQGGGYTF. The CDR3 DNA reads TGTGCCAGCAGTTTACAAGGGGGTGGCTACACCTTC.

V gene TRBV5-1 combines with J gene TRBJ2-3; unclear D gene. This CDR3 contains 15 residues. Looked up from germline, CDR1 is SGHRS and CDR2 is YFSETQ. V was shortened by 0 bases and J by 0 bases, with 8 bases between the two germline ends. The chain's CDR3 is CASSLVVGSTDTQYF. CDR3 DNA: TGCGCCAGCAGCTTGGTCGTCGGAAGCACAGATACGCAGTATTTT. The whole variable domain, filled in from reference TRBV5-1 and TRBJ2-3, reads KAGVTQTPRYLIKTRGQQVTLSCSPISGHRSVSWYQQTPGQGLQFLFEYFSETQRNKGNFPGRFSGRQFSNSRSEMNVSTLELGDSALYLCASSLVVGSTDTQYFGPGTRLTVL.

V usage is TRBV6-5 and J usage is TRBJ2-7; 8 bases line up with TRBD1. The CDR3 is 14 amino acids. Germline assignment: CDR1 MNHEY and CDR2 SVGAGI. The V and J ends lost 6 bases and 2 bases, in that order; junction bases with no gene match: 6. CDR3 region: CASRDGTGTYEQYF. DNA of the CDR3: TGTGCCAGCAGGGATGGGACAGGTACCTACGAGCAGTACTTC.

The chain employs TRBV7-9 and TRBJ2-3, with 7 bases matching TRBD2. Losses at the gene ends were 3 bases for V and 0 bases for J; bases not matched to a gene: 3. The CDR3 totals 15 residues. The V gene's germline CDR1 is SEHNR and CDR2 FQNEAQ (reference sequence). The CDR3 DNA is TGTGCCAGCAGCTTGCTGGGGGGGAGCACAGATACGCAGTATTTT. The encoded protein is CASSLLGGSTDTQYF. Using reference TRBV7-9 and TRBJ2-3 for the parts outside the CDR3, the full variable domain is DTGVSQNPRHKITKRGQNVTFRCDPISEHNRLYWYRQTLGQGPEFLTYFQNEAQLEKSRLLSDRFSAERPKGSFSTLEIQRTEQGDSAMYLCASSLLGGSTDTQYFGPGTRLTVL.

The CDR3 is CASSSPNSGNTIYF. The CDR3 nucleotides read TGTGCCAGCAGCTCCCCAAACTCTGGAAACACCATATATTTT. V and J are TRBV9 and TRBJ1-3; D not resolved. The CDR3 is 14 residues long. Germline CDR1 reads SGDLS; CDR2 reads YYNGEE. V lost 4 bases and J lost 0, with 8 bases in between.

The V and J genes are TRBV5-4 and TRBJ2-2; no clear D. V was clipped by 0 bases and J by 5 bases, with 5 bases between them. The CDR3 length is 13 residues. CDR1 is SGHNT and CDR2 is YYREEE in the germline V gene (reference sequence). The CDR3 bases are TGTGCCAGCAGCTTGGTCGGTACCGGGGAGCTGTTTTTT. Residues: CASSLVGTGELFF.